This is a list of T cell receptor beta chains from one sample in a study of T cell changes during pregnancy in multiple sclerosis. Sequencing was performed with immunoSEQ multiplex PCR; in TCRdb, only in-frame clones are kept and a portion is missing. The sample comprises about 110,000 clones, approximately 90% of which are singletons, and approximately 1.6% rests with the top ten. This specimen was peripheral blood, taken after pregnancy. The source is a female donor with multiple sclerosis, enrolled in a pregnancy study. The CDR3 runs from the conserved cysteine through the conserved F or W. The order of the fields is CDR3 length, clone size, J gene, V gene, D gene, CDR3 DNA, CDR3 protein. D genes are given only for firm matches. A clone size is listed for some rows: how often the clone was seen (once, few, many), or a class if it is expanded.

>15|-|TRBJ2-7|TRBV19|-
TGTGCCAGTACCATCACCGGGGGGCCCGGATACGAGCAGTACTTC
CASTITGGPGYEQYF
>15|-|TRBJ2-2|TRBV2|TRBD2
TGTGCCAGCAGTGAGACTAGCGGATACACCGGGGAGCTGTTTTTT
CASSETSGYTGELFF
>13|-|TRBJ2-3|TRBV29-1|TRBD1
TGCAGCGTCCGTGGGACAGTTACAGATACGCAGTATTTT
CSVRGTVTDTQYF
>16|-|TRBJ1-1|TRBV10-1|TRBD1
TGCGCCAGCAATTGGGACAGGGGGCAGGAGGACACTGAAGCTTTCTTT
CASNWDRGQEDTEAFF
>20|-|TRBJ2-3|TRBV10-3|TRBD2
TGTGCCATCAGTGAGGGGTTAGCTCCGGGACTAGCGACTAGCACAGATACGCAGTATTTT
CAISEGLAPGLATSTDTQYF
>15|-|TRBJ2-3|TRBV27|TRBD2
TGTGCCAGCAGTTCTCCTAGCGGGCCCACAGATACGCAGTATTTT
CASSSPSGPTDTQYF
>13|-|TRBJ2-7|TRBV6-4|TRBD2
TGTGCCAGCAGCCCTAGCGGGATGGGGGAGCAGTACTTC
CASSPSGMGEQYF
>15|-|TRBJ1-5|TRBV19|-
TGTGCCAGTAGTATTATGCGGGGGGGCAATCAGCCCCAGCATTTT
CASSIMRGGNQPQHF
>14|-|TRBJ2-7|TRBV13|-
TGTGCCAGCAGCTTCTGGACAGAGAACTACGAGCAGTACTTC
CASSFWTENYEQYF
>13|-|TRBJ1-1|TRBV19|-
TGTGCCAGTAGTATAAGTAGGAACACTGAAGCTTTCTTT
CASSISRNTEAFF
>13|-|TRBJ1-2|TRBV6-5|-
TGTGCCAGCGCTCGATCGAGATCTAGCGGCTACACCTTC
CASARSRSSGYTF
>13|-|TRBJ2-3|TRBV7-8|TRBD1
TGTGCCAGCAGCCAAAACCGGGACAGTGGCCAGTATTTT
CASSQNRDSGQYF
>14|-|TRBJ2-6|TRBV7-6|TRBD1
TGTGCCAGCAGCGTAGACAGGGCAAACAACGTCCTGACTTTC
CASSVDRANNVLTF
>14|-|TRBJ2-7|TRBV28|TRBD2
TGTGCCAGCAGTGAGACTAGCGGGGTTCACGAGCAGTACTTC
CASSETSGVHEQYF
>16|once|TRBJ2-5|TRBV4-1|TRBD1
TGCGCCAGCAGCCCCTCCCCGGGGACAGGGATTGAGACCCAGTACTTC
CASSPSPGTGIETQYF
>15|-|TRBJ1-1|TRBV27|TRBD1
TGTGCCAGCACAGACAGGGGGCTGGGGAACACTGAAGCTTTCTTT
CASTDRGLGNTEAFF
>14|-|TRBJ1-4|TRBV27|-
TGTGCCAGCAGTTTAGCGCGGAGCAATGAAAAACTGTTTTTT
CASSLARSNEKLFF
>15|-|TRBJ1-2|TRBV7-3|TRBD1
TGTGCCAGCAGCTTACAGGGGGCGCCGGGCTATGGCTACACCTTC
CASSLQGAPGYGYTF
>14|-|TRBJ1-4|TRBV5-1|-
TGCGCCAGCAGCTCACACGGCGCGGATGAAAAACTGTTTTTT
CASSSHGADEKLFF
>15|-|TRBJ2-7|TRBV9|-
TGTGCCAGCAGCCTAGACAACAGGGGACTCTACGAGCAGTACTTC
CASSLDNRGLYEQYF
>16|-|TRBJ2-6|TRBV5-6|-
TGTGCCAGCAGCTCGAGGTTTGGATTTGGGGCCAACGTCCTGACTTTC
CASSSRFGFGANVLTF
>16|-|TRBJ2-1|TRBV10-2|TRBD2
TGCGCCAGCAGTTCACAGGGACTAGCGGGAGGAAATGAGCAGTTCTTC
CASSSQGLAGGNEQFF
>12|-|TRBJ2-3|TRBV10-2|-
TGCGCCAGCAGTGAGTCGAGAGATACGCAGTATTTT
CASSESRDTQYF
>16|-|TRBJ2-3|TRBV2|-
TGTGCCAGCAGTGGTGTAAGCGGATCTAGCACAGATACGCAGTATTTT
CASSGVSGSSTDTQYF
>14|-|TRBJ2-2|TRBV10-1|-
TGCGCCAGCAGTGAGTCGAGGGACACCGGGGAGCTGTTTTTT
CASSESRDTGELFF
>15|-|TRBJ2-2|TRBV14|-
TGTGCCAGCAGCCAAGATCAGGTGAACACCGGGGAGCTGTTTTTT
CASSQDQVNTGELFF
>15|-|TRBJ2-7|TRBV5-6|TRBD2
TGTGCCAGCAGCTTGCCGACTAGCGGGTCCTACGAGCAGTACTTC
CASSLPTSGSYEQYF